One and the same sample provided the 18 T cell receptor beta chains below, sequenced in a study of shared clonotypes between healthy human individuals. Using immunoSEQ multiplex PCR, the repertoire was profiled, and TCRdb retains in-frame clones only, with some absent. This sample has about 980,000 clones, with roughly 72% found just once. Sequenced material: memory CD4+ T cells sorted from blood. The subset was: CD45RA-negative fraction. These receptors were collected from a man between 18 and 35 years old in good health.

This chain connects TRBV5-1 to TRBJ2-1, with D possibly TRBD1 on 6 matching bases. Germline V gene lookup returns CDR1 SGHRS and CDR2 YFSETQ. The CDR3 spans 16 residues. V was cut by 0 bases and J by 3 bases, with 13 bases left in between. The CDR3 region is CASSLEGQGYYNEQFF. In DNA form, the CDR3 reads TGCGCCAGCAGCTTGGAGGGCCAGGGGTACTACAATGAGCAGTTCTTC.

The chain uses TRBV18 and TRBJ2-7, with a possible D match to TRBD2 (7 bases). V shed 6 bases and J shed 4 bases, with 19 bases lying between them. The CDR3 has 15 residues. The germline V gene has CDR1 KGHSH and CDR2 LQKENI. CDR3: CASSTEGGPLYEQYF. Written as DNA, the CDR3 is TGTGCCAGCTCCACTGAGGGGGGGCCTCTTTACGAGCAGTACTTC.

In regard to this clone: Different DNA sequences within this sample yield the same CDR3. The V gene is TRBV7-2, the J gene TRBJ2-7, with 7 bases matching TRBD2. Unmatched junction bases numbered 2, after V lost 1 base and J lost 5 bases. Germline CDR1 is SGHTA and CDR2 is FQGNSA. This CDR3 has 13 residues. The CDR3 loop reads CASSLGGGDEQYF. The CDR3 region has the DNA TGTGCCAGCAGCTTAGGCGGGGGAGACGAGCAGTACTTC.

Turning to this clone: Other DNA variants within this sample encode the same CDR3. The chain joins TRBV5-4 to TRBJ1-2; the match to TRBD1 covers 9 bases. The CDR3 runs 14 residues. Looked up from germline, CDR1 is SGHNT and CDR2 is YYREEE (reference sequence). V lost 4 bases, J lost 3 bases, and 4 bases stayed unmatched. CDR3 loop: CASSPDRGYYGYTF. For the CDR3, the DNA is TGTGCCAGCAGCCCGGACAGGGGATACTATGGCTACACCTTC.

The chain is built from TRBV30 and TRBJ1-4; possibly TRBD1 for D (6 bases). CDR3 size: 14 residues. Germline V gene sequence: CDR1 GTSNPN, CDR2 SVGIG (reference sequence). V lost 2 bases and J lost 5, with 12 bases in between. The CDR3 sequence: CAWSRGALNEKLFF. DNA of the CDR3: TGTGCCTGGAGTAGGGGGGCTCTCAATGAAAAACTGTTTTTT.

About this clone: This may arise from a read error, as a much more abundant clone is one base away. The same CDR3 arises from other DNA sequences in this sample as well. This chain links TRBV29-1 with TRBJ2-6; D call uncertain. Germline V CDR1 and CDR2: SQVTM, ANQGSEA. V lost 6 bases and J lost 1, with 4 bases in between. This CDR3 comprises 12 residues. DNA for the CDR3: TGCAGCGTGGGGTCTGGGGCCAACGTCCTGACTTTC. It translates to CSVGSGANVLTF.

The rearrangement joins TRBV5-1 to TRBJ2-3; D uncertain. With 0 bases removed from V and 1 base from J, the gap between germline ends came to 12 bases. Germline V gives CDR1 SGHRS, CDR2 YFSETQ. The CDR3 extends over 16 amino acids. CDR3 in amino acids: CASSLGVKKGTDTQYF. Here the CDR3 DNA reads TGCGCCAGCAGCTTGGGCGTGAAAAAGGGCACAGATACGCAGTATTTT.

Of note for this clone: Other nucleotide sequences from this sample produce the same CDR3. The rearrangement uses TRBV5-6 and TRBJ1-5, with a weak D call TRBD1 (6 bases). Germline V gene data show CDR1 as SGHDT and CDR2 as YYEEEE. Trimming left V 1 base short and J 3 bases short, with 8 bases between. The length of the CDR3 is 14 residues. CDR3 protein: CASSLRQANQPQHF. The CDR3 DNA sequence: TGTGCCAGCAGCTTGCGACAGGCCAATCAGCCCCAGCATTTT.

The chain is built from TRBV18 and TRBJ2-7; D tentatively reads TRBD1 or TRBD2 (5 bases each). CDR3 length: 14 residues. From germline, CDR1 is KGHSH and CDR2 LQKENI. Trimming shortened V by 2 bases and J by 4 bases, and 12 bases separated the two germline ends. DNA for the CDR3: TGTGCCAGCTCACCAGTAAGAGGGGCGTACGAGCAGTACTTC. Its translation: CASSPVRGAYEQYF.

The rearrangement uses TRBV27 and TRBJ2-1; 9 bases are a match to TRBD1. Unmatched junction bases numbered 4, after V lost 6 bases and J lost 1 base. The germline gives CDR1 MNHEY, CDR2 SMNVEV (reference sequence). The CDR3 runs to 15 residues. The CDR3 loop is CASRSGQGSYNEQFF. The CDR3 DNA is TGTGCCAGCAGGTCGGGACAGGGATCCTACAATGAGCAGTTCTTC.

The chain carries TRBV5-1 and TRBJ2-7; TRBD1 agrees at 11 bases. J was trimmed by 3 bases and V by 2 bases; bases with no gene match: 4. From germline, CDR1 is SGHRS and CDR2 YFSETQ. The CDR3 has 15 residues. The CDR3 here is CASSFDGTGGYEQYF. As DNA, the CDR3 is TGCGCCAGCAGCTTCGATGGGACAGGGGGCTACGAGCAGTACTTC.

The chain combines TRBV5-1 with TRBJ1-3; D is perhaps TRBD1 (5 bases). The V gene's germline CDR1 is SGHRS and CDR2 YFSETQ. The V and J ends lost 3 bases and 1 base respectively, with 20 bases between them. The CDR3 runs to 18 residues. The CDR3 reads CASSSSGPRGGSGNTIYF. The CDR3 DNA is TGCGCCAGCAGCTCATCGGGACCCCGGGGGGGATCTGGAAACACCATATATTTT.

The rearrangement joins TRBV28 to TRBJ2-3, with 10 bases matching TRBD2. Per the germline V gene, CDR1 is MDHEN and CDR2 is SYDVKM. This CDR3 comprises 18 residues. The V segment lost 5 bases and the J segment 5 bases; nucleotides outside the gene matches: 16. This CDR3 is CASSRVSSGGFREDTQYF. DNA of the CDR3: TGTGCCAGCAGTCGGGTATCTAGCGGGGGTTTCCGGGAAGATACGCAGTATTTT.

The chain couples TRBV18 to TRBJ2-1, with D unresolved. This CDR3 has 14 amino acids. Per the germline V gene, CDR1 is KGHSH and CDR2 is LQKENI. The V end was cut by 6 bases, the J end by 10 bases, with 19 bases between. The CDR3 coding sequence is TGTGCCAGCTCTCCGCTTAGAACCGAAGCGGAGCAGTTCTTC. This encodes CASSPLRTEAEQFF. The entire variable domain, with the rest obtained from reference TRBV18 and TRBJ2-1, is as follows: NAGVMQNPRHLVRRRGQEARLRCSPMKGHSHVYWYRQLPEEGLKFMVYLQKENIIDESGMPKERFSAEFPKEGPSILRIQQVVRGDSAAYFCASSPLRTEAEQFFGPGTRLTVL.

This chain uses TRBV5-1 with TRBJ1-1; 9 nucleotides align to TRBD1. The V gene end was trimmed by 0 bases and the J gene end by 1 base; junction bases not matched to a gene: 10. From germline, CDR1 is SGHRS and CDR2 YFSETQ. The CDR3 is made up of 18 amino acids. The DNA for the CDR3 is TGCGCCAGCAGCTTGGAGGTAGCCCTACAGGGGGCGAACACTGAAGCTTTCTTT. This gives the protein CASSLEVALQGANTEAFF.

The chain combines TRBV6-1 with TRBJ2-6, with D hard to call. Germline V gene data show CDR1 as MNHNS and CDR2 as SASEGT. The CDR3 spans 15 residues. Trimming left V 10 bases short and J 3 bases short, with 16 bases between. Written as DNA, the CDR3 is TGTGCCACCACAGAGATGCGTTATGGGGCCAACGTCCTGACTTTC. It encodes CATTEMRYGANVLTF.

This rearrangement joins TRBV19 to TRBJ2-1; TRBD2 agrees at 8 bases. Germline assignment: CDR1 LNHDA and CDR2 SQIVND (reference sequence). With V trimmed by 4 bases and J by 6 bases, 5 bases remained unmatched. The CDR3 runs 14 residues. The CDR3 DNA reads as TGTGCCAGTAGTAAACGGACTAGCCCCAATGAGCAGTTCTTC. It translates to CASSKRTSPNEQFF.

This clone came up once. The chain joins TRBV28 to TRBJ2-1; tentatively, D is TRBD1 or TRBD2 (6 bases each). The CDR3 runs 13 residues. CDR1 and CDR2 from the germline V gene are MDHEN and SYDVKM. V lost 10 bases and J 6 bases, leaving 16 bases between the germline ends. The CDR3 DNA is TGTGCCACCTACCAACAGGGACTCAATGAGCAGTTCTTC. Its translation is CATYQQGLNEQFF. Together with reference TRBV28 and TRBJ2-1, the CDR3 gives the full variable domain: DVKVTQSSRYLVKRTGEKVFLECVQDMDHENMFWYRQDPGLGLRLIYFSYDVKMKEKGDIPEGYSVSREKKERFSLILESASTNQTSMYLCATYQQGLNEQFFGPGTRLTVL.